Shown below are 24 T cell receptor beta chains from a single sample sequenced in a study of control samples from healthy donors and cancer patients. Measured with immunoSEQ multiplex PCR; TCRdb has only the in-frame clones, and not every one. The sample lists about 94,000 clones, 90% occurring once. Sequencing used blood. Receptors were obtained from a woman under 30 in good health.

The gene calls are TRBV7-2 and TRBJ2-5, with TRBD2 matching over 14 bases. From germline, CDR1 is SGHTA and CDR2 FQGNSA. The ends lost 5 bases at V and 3 bases at J; junction bases unmatched: 8. The CDR3 has 17 amino acids. DNA for the CDR3: TGTGCCAGCAGCCCACAAGGACTAGCGGGGGGAAAAGAGACCCAGTACTTC. This gives the protein CASSPQGLAGGKETQYF.

The chain links TRBV4-2 to TRBJ1-1, with D possibly being TRBD1 (5 bases). V shed 1 base and J shed 4 bases, with 16 bases lying between them. The CDR3 loop spans 16 amino acids. Germline lookup yields CDR1 LGHNA and CDR2 YNFKEQ. The CDR3 region has the DNA TGTGCCAGCAGCCAAGTAGGTGGAGGGGTGGGCACTGAAGCTTTCTTT. It translates to CASSQVGGGVGTEAFF.

The J gene is TRBJ2-3, the V gene TRBV4-1, with 11 bases lining up with TRBD2. This CDR3 spans 17 amino acids. Trimming took 2 bases from V and 5 from J; bases not matched to a gene: 9. Looked up from germline, CDR1 is MGHRA and CDR2 is YSYEKL. CDR3 nucleotides: TGCGCCAGCAGCCAACCTCTAGCGGGGGGCCGGGGAGATACGCAGTATTTT. Translating gives CASSQPLAGGRGDTQYF.

V gene TRBV6-4 combines with J gene TRBJ2-3; D is undetermined. V was clipped by 3 bases and J by 14 bases, with 24 bases between them. Germline V gene sequence: CDR1 MRHNA, CDR2 SNTAGT. This CDR3 is 15 amino acids long. CDR3 in amino acids: CASSEDWSAYQALYF. The CDR3 DNA sequence: TGTGCCAGCAGTGAGGATTGGTCGGCCTACCAAGCGTTGTATTTT.

This chain connects TRBV3-1 (or the pseudogene TRBV3-2) to TRBJ1-2; D remains ambiguous. Germline CDR1 reads LGHDT; CDR2 reads YNNKEL (reference sequence). The ends were cut back, 3 bases at V and 7 bases at J, with 12 bases in the middle. CDR3 length: 13 amino acids. The CDR3 region has the DNA TGTGCCAGCAGCCAGGGGAATCTGGGTGGCTACACCTTC. Amino acids: CASSQGNLGGYTF.

The V call is TRBV29-1, the J call TRBJ2-2; D assignment may be TRBD1 or TRBD2 (5 bases each). CDR3 length equals 12 residues. V was cut by 2 bases and J by 7 bases, with 8 bases left in between. Per germline, CDR1 SQVTM and CDR2 ANQGSEA. As DNA, the CDR3 is TGCAGCGTTGAATGGGGGAACGGGGAGCTGTTTTTT. It encodes CSVEWGNGELFF.

The gene calls are TRBV6-2 or TRBV6-3 and TRBJ2-1; D may be TRBD1 or TRBD2 (5 bases each). CDR3 length: 18 amino acids. V was cut by 0 bases and J by 8 bases, with 23 bases left in between. Germline CDR1 and CDR2: MNHEY and SVGEGT. The CDR3 DNA reads TGTGCCAGCAGTTACTCATTGTCCGGGACCGAGCCGTCGGATGAGCAGTTCTTC. As protein: CASSYSLSGTEPSDEQFF.

The V gene is TRBV7-2, the J gene TRBJ1-4; 7 nucleotides align to TRBD1. The CDR3 totals 14 residues. Trimming took 1 base from V and 8 from J; bases not matched to a gene: 4. Germline lookup yields CDR1 SGHTA and CDR2 FQGNSA. CDR3 nucleotides: TGTGCCAGCAGCTTAGTAACAGGGGCCGAAAAACTGTTTTTT. Translating gives CASSLVTGAEKLFF.

This chain links TRBV29-1 with TRBJ1-1, with D unresolved. V lost 6 bases and J 10 bases, leaving 18 bases between the germline ends. Germline V lookup: CDR1 SQVTM, CDR2 ANQGSEA. CDR3 length: 12 amino acids. This CDR3 reads CSVVPSSEGAFF. The CDR3 DNA follows: TGCAGCGTCGTACCCTCCTCGGAGGGAGCTTTCTTT. Using reference TRBV29-1 and TRBJ1-1 for the parts outside the CDR3, the full variable domain is SAVISQKPSRDICQRGTSLTIQCQVDSQVTMMFWYRQQPGQSLTLIATANQGSEATYESGFVIDKFPISRPNLTFSTLTVSNMSPEDSSIYLCSVVPSSEGAFFGQGTRLTVV.

V gene TRBV13 combines with J gene TRBJ2-7, with 9 bases fitting TRBD1. Germline CDR1 and CDR2: PRHDT and FYEKMQ (reference sequence). V gave up 6 bases and J gave up 4 bases; unmatched junction bases: 7. This CDR3 region has 14 residues. CDR3 in DNA: TGTGCCAGCAGGAAACAGGGGGCCGGGTACGAGCAGTACTTC. It yields the protein CASRKQGAGYEQYF.

This clone appeared a single time. The V and J genes are TRBV6-1 and TRBJ1-1; D is unclear. Germline CDR1 is MNHNS and CDR2 is SASEGT. Trimming stripped 3 bases from V and 3 bases from J, with 8 bases between. This CDR3 spans 13 amino acids. CDR3 nucleotide sequence: TGTGCCAGCAGTGAGAGGGCCGACACTGAAGCTTTCTTT. It specifies CASSERADTEAFF.

V is TRBV5-1 and J is TRBJ1-1; the match to TRBD1 covers 8 bases. CDR3 size: 15 residues. In germline, CDR1 is SGHRS, CDR2 YFSETQ. V was clipped by 3 bases and J by 1 base; unmatched bases: 5. The CDR3 sequence is CASSWGTGENTEAFF. The CDR3 region has the DNA TGCGCCAGCAGCTGGGGGACAGGCGAGAACACTGAAGCTTTCTTT.

The chain links TRBV11-2 to TRBJ1-3, with 9 nucleotides matching TRBD1. This CDR3 is built from 16 residues. After removal of 5 bases from V and 4 bases from J, the junction contained 9 bases not matched to a gene. Germline values: CDR1 SGHAT, CDR2 FQNNGV. This chain's CDR3 is CASSIGNRGQGNTIYF. The CDR3 DNA is TGTGCCAGCAGCATTGGGAACAGGGGGCAAGGAAACACCATATATTTT.

The chain has TRBV6-5 and TRBJ2-2; 8 bases map to TRBD1. With V trimmed by 5 bases and J by 6 bases, 5 bases remained unmatched. Germline values: CDR1 MNHEY, CDR2 SVGAGI. CDR3 length equals 14 residues. CDR3 coding DNA: TGTGCCAGCAGTCGGACAGGGTTGTCCGGGGAGCTGTTTTTT. As protein: CASSRTGLSGELFF.

V usage is TRBV2 and J usage is TRBJ1-1, with 8 bases fitting TRBD1. The CDR3 loop spans 13 amino acids. With 7 bases clipped from V and 1 base from J, the junction kept 2 bases outside the gene matches. CDR1 and CDR2 (germline): SNHLY, FYNNEI. The CDR3 loop is CASTGQGNTEAFF. Written as DNA, the CDR3 is TGTGCCAGCACTGGACAGGGGAACACTGAAGCTTTCTTT. Based on the CDR3 plus reference TRBV2 and TRBJ1-1, the full variable domain is EPEVTQTPSHQVTQMGQEVILRCVPISNHLYFYWYRQILGQKVEFLVSFYNNEISEKSEIFDDQFSVERPDGSNFTLKIRSTKLEDSAMYFCASTGQGNTEAFFGQGTRLTVV.

The gene calls are TRBV11-3 and TRBJ2-7, with 8 bases matching TRBD1. This CDR3 contains 16 residues. The germline CDR1 and CDR2 sequences are SGHNT and YENEEA. The trim removed 0 bases at V and 0 bases at J, leaving 4 bases unmatched. The CDR3 sequence is CASSLERDRHSYEQYF. The CDR3 DNA follows: TGTGCCAGCAGCTTAGAAAGGGACAGGCACTCCTACGAGCAGTACTTC.

The chain joins TRBV6-6 to TRBJ2-5; either TRBD1 or TRBD2 may supply D (5 bases each). V dropped 2 bases and J dropped 5 bases, with 15 bases sitting between them. Per germline, CDR1 MNHNY and CDR2 SVGAGI (reference sequence). The CDR3 spans 15 residues. The CDR3 bases are TGTGCCAGCAGTTACCTTCAAGGGGAGACTGAGACCCAGTACTTC. It specifies CASSYLQGETETQYF.

The sample holds a few counts of this clone. The CDR3 sequence is CASSPISDGPFEAFF. DNA for the CDR3: TGCGCCAGCAGCCCTATTTCTGACGGACCGTTTGAAGCTTTCTTT. The chain links TRBV5-1 to TRBJ1-1; D not resolved. CDR1 is SGHRS, CDR2 YFSETQ, per germline. V was pared by 4 bases and J by 7 bases, with 20 bases between. The CDR3 contains 15 residues.

The CDR3 DNA is TGTGCCAGCAGTGGGACAGGTAGTAATGAAAAACTGTTTTTT. Encoded protein: CASSGTGSNEKLFF. The chain is built from TRBV6-6 and TRBJ1-4; 8 positions agree with TRBD1. J gave up 4 bases and V 5 bases, and 3 bases lay outside the gene matches. This CDR3 has 14 residues. Germline V CDR1 and CDR2: MNHNY, SVGAGI (reference sequence).

The rearrangement links TRBV3-1 (or the pseudogene TRBV3-2) to TRBJ2-1, with D possibly TRBD1 on 8 matching bases. Germline-derived CDR1 and CDR2 are LGHDT and YNNKEL (reference sequence). This CDR3 is 19 amino acids long. Trimming took 0 bases from V and 7 from J, leaving 25 bases between them. The CDR3 coding sequence is TGTGCCAGCAGCCAAGATTGGGGTTCTTCCAGGGGGCGGGGGAATGAGCAGTTCTTC. Translating gives CASSQDWGSSRGRGNEQFF.

This clone was seen only once. Additional DNA sequences in this sample encode the identical CDR3. The chain recombines TRBV29-1 with TRBJ1-2; D gene uncertain. V was shortened by 6 bases and J by 1 base, with 6 bases between the two germline ends. The length of the CDR3 is 11 residues. CDR1 is SQVTM and CDR2 is ANQGSEA in the germline V gene. The CDR3 loop is CSVEGNYGYTF. CDR3 DNA sequence: TGCAGCGTCGAGGGTAACTATGGCTACACCTTC.

V and J are TRBV19 and TRBJ1-1; 10 bases are shared with TRBD1. The length of the CDR3 is 15 residues. Per germline, CDR1 LNHDA and CDR2 SQIVND (reference sequence). V shed 7 bases, J shed 1 base, and the junction held 6 bases outside the gene matches. This CDR3 reads CASTTRTGGNTEAFF. CDR3 DNA sequence: TGTGCCAGTACAACTCGGACAGGGGGGAACACTGAAGCTTTCTTT.

V usage is TRBV5-1 and J usage is TRBJ1-1; D call uncertain. The germline V and J ends were trimmed by 0 bases and 4 bases, with 10 bases remaining between them. CDR3 size: 14 residues. Germline CDR1 and CDR2: SGHRS and YFSETQ. The CDR3, as DNA: TGCGCCAGCAGCTTGGCTGTCTTCGGCACTGAAGCTTTCTTT. This translates into CASSLAVFGTEAFF.

This chain links TRBV5-1 with TRBJ2-3; 10 nucleotides match TRBD1. The CDR3 has 15 amino acids. J gave up 2 bases and V 4 bases, and 4 bases lay outside the gene matches. CDR1 and CDR2 (germline): SGHRS, YFSETQ. The CDR3 DNA follows: TGCGCCAGCAGCCGGGACAGGGGCGACACAGATACGCAGTATTTT. It yields the protein CASSRDRGDTDTQYF.